Following are 21 T cell receptor beta chains from one sample sequenced in a study of radiotherapy plus CTLA-4 blockade in lung cancer. TCRdb keeps only in-frame clones here, not all; method: immunoSEQ multiplex PCR. This table holds around 70,000 clones, about 80% found once. Sequences were derived from peripheral blood, sampled from a patient treated with radiotherapy plus ipilimumab. These receptors came from a human donor with non-small cell lung cancer who had a partial response to radiotherapy plus ipilimumab.

This clone has just a few counts. The chain links TRBV2 to TRBJ1-3; D is ambiguous. The CDR3 loop spans 12 amino acids. V was cut by 6 bases and J by 6 bases, with 9 bases left in between. Germline V gives CDR1 SNHLY, CDR2 FYNNEI. CDR3: CASRTESNTIYF. Here the CDR3 DNA reads TGTGCCAGCAGAACAGAGTCAAACACCATATATTTT.

The gene calls are TRBV5-8 and TRBJ1-5, with TRBD1 identical over 7 bases. J was trimmed by 7 bases and V by 6 bases; bases with no gene match: 13. This CDR3 comprises 15 residues. CDR1 and CDR2 (germline): SGHTS, YDEGEE. CDR3 sequence reads: CASTPPMDRTQPQHF. The CDR3, as DNA: TGTGCCAGCACCCCCCCTATGGACAGGACCCAGCCCCAGCATTTT.

The chain recombines TRBV5-1 with TRBJ2-1; D may be TRBD2 (6 bases). Germline values: CDR1 SGHRS, CDR2 YFSETQ. The length of the CDR3 is 16 residues. The germline V and J ends were trimmed by 4 bases and 8 bases, with 22 bases remaining between them. The CDR3 DNA is TGCGCCAGCAGCCCCTTATTGGGTAGCGGAGGAGATGAGCAGTTCTTC. Encoded protein: CASSPLLGSGGDEQFF.

The V call is TRBV2, the J call TRBJ1-5; the D is unclear. Trimming shortened V by 1 base and J by 4 bases, and 5 bases separated the two germline ends. The CDR3 is 13 residues long. The germline gives CDR1 SNHLY, CDR2 FYNNEI. The CDR3 DNA is TGTGCCAGCAGTGAAGACGGTAATCAGCCCCAGCATTTT. Amino acid sequence: CASSEDGNQPQHF.

The V and J genes are TRBV9 and TRBJ2-1, with 7 bases fitting TRBD2. The V and J ends lost 4 bases and 4 bases, in that order; junction bases with no gene match: 8. The CDR3 is 15 residues long. Germline assignment: CDR1 SGDLS and CDR2 YYNGEE. The CDR3 DNA sequence: TGTGCCAGCAGCTCTGCTAGCGGAGGTTACAATGAGCAGTTCTTC. Encoded protein: CASSSASGGYNEQFF.

V is TRBV19 and J is TRBJ1-1, with D possibly TRBD1 on 6 matching bases. Trimming left V 7 bases short and J 1 base short, with 19 bases between. This CDR3 is built from 16 residues. Germline loops: CDR1 LNHDA, CDR2 SQIVND (reference sequence). The CDR3 spells CASKNPAGQQNTEAFF. Written as DNA, the CDR3 is TGTGCCAGTAAAAATCCTGCAGGACAGCAGAACACTGAAGCTTTCTTT.

The V gene is TRBV7-2, the J gene TRBJ1-1; 8 bases are shared with TRBD1. Germline CDR1 is SGHTA and CDR2 is FQGNSA. This CDR3 contains 15 residues. Unmatched junction bases numbered 9, after V lost 5 bases and J lost 4 bases. As DNA, the CDR3 is TGTGCCAGCAGCACGCGGACAGGGCTGACCACTGAAGCTTTCTTT. Its translation: CASSTRTGLTTEAFF.

The V and J genes are TRBV7-3 and TRBJ2-3; 9 bases are shared with TRBD2. Unmatched junction bases numbered 11, after V lost 4 bases and J lost 3 bases. The germline V gene encodes CDR1 SGHTA and CDR2 FQGTGA. The CDR3 totals 17 residues. The CDR3: CASSSDISGSGTDTQYF. The CDR3 DNA is TGTGCCAGCAGCTCCGACATTAGCGGGAGTGGGACAGATACGCAGTATTTT.

This rearrangement joins TRBV5-1 to TRBJ2-1, with 10 bases lining up with TRBD2. With 4 bases clipped from V and 8 bases from J, the junction kept 12 bases outside the gene matches. The CDR3 covers 16 residues. Germline assignment: CDR1 SGHRS and CDR2 YFSETQ. The CDR3: CASSPRGSGRIDEQFF. The CDR3 DNA follows: TGCGCCAGCAGCCCAAGGGGTAGCGGGAGGATTGATGAGCAGTTCTTC.

The J gene is TRBJ2-1, the V gene TRBV29-1; TRBD2 matches at 9 bases. The CDR3 sequence is 14 residues long. Per the germline V gene, CDR1 is SQVTM and CDR2 is ANQGSEA. V lost 3 bases to trimming and J lost 6 bases; unmatched junction nucleotides: 6. The CDR3 DNA sequence: TGCAGCGTTGATCTAGCGGGAACCATCAATGAGCAGTTCTTC. This codes for CSVDLAGTINEQFF.

In this sample, this clone turned up a few times. This chain uses TRBV18 with TRBJ2-7; TRBD2 might be the D (5 bases). V was clipped by 6 bases and J by 5 bases, with 11 bases between them. Germline V lookup: CDR1 KGHSH, CDR2 LQKENI. This CDR3 has 12 amino acids. CDR3 bases: TGTGCCAGCTCCGAGAGAGGGAACGAGCAGTACTTC. Protein product: CASSERGNEQYF.

For this clone: The sample contains more than one DNA sequence encoding this CDR3. The DNA for the CDR3 is TGTGCCAGCACCCCAGGACAGGGCGGCAATCAGCCCCAGCATTTT. The encoded protein is CASTPGQGGNQPQHF. The chain links TRBV6-1 to TRBJ1-5; 8 nucleotides agree with TRBD1. CDR1 is MNHNS and CDR2 is SASEGT in the germline V gene. Losses at the gene ends were 7 bases for V and 2 bases for J; bases not matched to a gene: 7. This CDR3 region has 15 residues.

The CDR3 nucleotides are TGCAGTGCTAGTAATGGAAACACCATATATTTT. Translated, it gives CSASNGNTIYF. V is TRBV20-1 and J is TRBJ1-3; unclear D gene. The CDR3 contains 11 residues. Germline V gene sequence: CDR1 DFQATT, CDR2 SNEGSKA (reference sequence). V lost 3 bases and J 3 bases, leaving 3 bases between the germline ends.

This sequence joins TRBV5-4 and TRBJ2-2; a weak D match, TRBD1 (6 bases). The ends were cut back, 2 bases at V and 0 bases at J, with 8 bases in the middle. Germline CDR1 SGHNT, CDR2 YYREEE (reference sequence). The CDR3 spans 15 residues. Here the CDR3 reads CASSFGQTNTGELFF. The CDR3 bases are TGTGCCAGCAGCTTTGGACAGACGAACACCGGGGAGCTGTTTTTT.

The gene calls are TRBV5-5 and TRBJ2-1; D is unclear. The CDR3 runs 14 residues. The germline V gene encodes CDR1 SGHKS and CDR2 YYEKEE (reference sequence). V was trimmed by 0 bases and J by 0 bases, leaving 4 bases between them. The CDR3 is CASSLDYSYNEQFF. The CDR3 bases are TGTGCCAGCAGCTTGGACTACTCCTACAATGAGCAGTTCTTC.

The rearrangement uses TRBV9 and TRBJ2-5, with D perhaps matching TRBD2 (6 bases). This CDR3 is built from 15 residues. The germline V and J ends were trimmed by 4 bases and 5 bases, with 18 bases remaining between them. Germline-derived CDR1 and CDR2 are SGDLS and YYNGEE. The DNA of the CDR3 is TGTGCCAGCAGCCTTATGGAGGGGTTGAGGGAGACCCAGTACTTC. It encodes CASSLMEGLRETQYF.

This clone was seen a handful of times. The chain is built from TRBV6-5 and TRBJ2-4; the match to TRBD1 covers 7 bases. This CDR3 comprises 13 residues. Germline CDR1 and CDR2: MNHEY and SVGAGI. The J segment lost 5 bases and the V segment lost 8 bases, leaving 6 bases of the junction unmatched. For the CDR3, the DNA is TGTGCCAGCGGATCCGGGACAGAAAACATTCAGTACTTC. It yields the protein CASGSGTENIQYF.

This clone was observed a handful of times. The V and J genes are TRBV19 and TRBJ1-1; D gene unclear. V gave up 7 bases and J gave up 5 bases, with 14 bases separating them. CDR3 length equals 13 residues. The germline V gene encodes CDR1 LNHDA and CDR2 SQIVND (reference sequence). The CDR3 spells CASKVQAGTEAFF. In DNA, the CDR3 is TGTGCCAGTAAAGTCCAGGCGGGGACTGAAGCTTTCTTT.

The chain links TRBV27 to TRBJ1-4, with D unclear. Germline V gives CDR1 MNHEY, CDR2 SMNVEV (reference sequence). This CDR3 has 13 amino acids. V was cut by 2 bases and J by 5 bases, with 6 bases left in between. CDR3 in DNA: TGTGCCAGCAGTTTACGCAGAAATGAAAAACTGTTTTTT. Its protein is CASSLRRNEKLFF.

The gene calls are TRBV18 and TRBJ2-3, with D hard to call. The V gene lost 2 bases and the J gene lost 5 bases, with 5 bases spanning the gap. The CDR3 is 12 residues long. CDR1 is KGHSH, CDR2 LQKENI, per germline. The CDR3: CASSPTGDTQYF. The DNA of the CDR3 is TGTGCCAGCTCACCAACTGGAGATACGCAGTATTTT.

This chain joins TRBV2 and TRBJ1-4; tentative D call: TRBD1 (6 bases). Germline V lookup: CDR1 SNHLY, CDR2 FYNNEI. This CDR3 spans 15 amino acids. The V end was cut by 3 bases, the J end by 7 bases, with 15 bases between. CDR3 region: CASSDRGGGGEKLFF. CDR3 nucleotides: TGTGCCAGCAGTGACCGCGGGGGCGGGGGTGAAAAACTGTTTTTT.